These 9 T cell receptor beta chains were sequenced from one sample in a study of blood T cell repertoires in COVID-19. The table came from immunoSEQ multiplex PCR; TCRdb's copy has only in-frame clones and leaves some out. The table lists approximately 200,000 clones, 70% to 90% of them singletons. Sequencing was performed on peripheral blood. The receptor set was obtained from a person aged 70 to 85 with COVID-19, enrolled during active disease.

The chain joins TRBV30 to TRBJ1-6; the match to TRBD1 covers 7 bases. Germline loops: CDR1 GTSNPN, CDR2 SVGIG (reference sequence). CDR3 length: 13 residues. V shed 2 bases, J shed 9 bases, and the junction held 4 bases outside the gene matches. DNA of the CDR3: TGTGCCTGGAGTCGGACAGGCGGTTCACCCCTCCACTTT. This codes for CAWSRTGGSPLHF.

This clone was observed a handful of times. J is TRBJ1-2 and V is TRBV9; 7 positions agree with TRBD1. The V segment lost 3 bases and the J segment 1 base; nucleotides outside the gene matches: 15. The germline V gene encodes CDR1 SGDLS and CDR2 YYNGEE. This CDR3 is 18 amino acids long. The CDR3 region is CASSDGDRVRWGNYGYTF. DNA of the CDR3: TGTGCCAGCAGCGACGGTGACAGGGTCCGTTGGGGTAACTATGGCTACACCTTC. The complete variable domain, with remaining parts taken from reference TRBV9 and TRBJ1-2, reads DSGVTQTPKHLITATGQRVTLRCSPRSGDLSVYWYQQSLDQGLQFLIQYYNGEERAKGNILERFSAQQFPDLHSELNLSSLELGDSALYFCASSDGDRVRWGNYGYTFGSGTRLTVV.

This chain connects TRBV28 to TRBJ2-1, with a weak D call TRBD1 (6 bases). Germline CDR1 reads MDHEN; CDR2 reads SYDVKM. The CDR3 runs 14 residues. With 4 bases removed from V and 7 bases from J, the gap between germline ends came to 14 bases. This CDR3 reads CASSSYREVNEQFF. The CDR3 bases are TGTGCCAGCAGTTCTTACAGGGAAGTAAATGAGCAGTTCTTC. The full variable domain, with the rest looked up from reference TRBV28 and TRBJ2-1, is DVKVTQSSRYLVKRTGEKVFLECVQDMDHENMFWYRQDPGLGLRLIYFSYDVKMKEKGDIPEGYSVSREKKERFSLILESASTNQTSMYLCASSSYREVNEQFFGPGTRLTVL.

V gene TRBV2 combines with J gene TRBJ1-4; TRBD1 aligns across 12 bases. CDR1 SNHLY and CDR2 FYNNEI come from the germline V gene. The CDR3 length is 16 residues. Trimming removed 6 bases from V and 7 bases from J; junction bases left unmatched: 9. CDR3 nucleotides: TGTGCCAGCAGCGCGGGACAGGGGGCTTACGCTGAAAAACTGTTTTTT. Residues: CASSAGQGAYAEKLFF. Drawing the rest from reference TRBV2 and TRBJ1-4, the complete variable domain is EPEVTQTPSHQVTQMGQEVILRCVPISNHLYFYWYRQILGQKVEFLVSFYNNEISEKSEIFDDQFSVERPDGSNFTLKIRSTKLEDSAMYFCASSAGQGAYAEKLFFGSGTQLSVL.

The chain uses TRBV11-3 and TRBJ2-2; D remains unclear. V dropped 1 base and J dropped 8 bases, with 2 bases sitting between them. This CDR3 region has 11 residues. Germline CDR1 and CDR2: SGHNT and YENEEA. The CDR3 DNA is TGTGCCAGCAGCTTAGCTGGGGAGCTGTTTTTT. This encodes CASSLAGELFF.

This sequence joins TRBV5-1 and TRBJ2-7, with 9 bases aligning to TRBD2. V lost 1 base, J lost 3 bases, and 14 bases stayed unmatched. CDR1 and CDR2 from the germline V gene are SGHRS and YFSETQ. The CDR3 is 18 residues long. The CDR3: CASSLNLAGPQIYYEQYF. CDR3 coding DNA: TGCGCCAGCAGCTTGAACCTAGCGGGACCGCAAATCTACTACGAGCAGTACTTC.

The V call is TRBV4-2, the J call TRBJ2-2; 8 nucleotides match TRBD2. Trimming cost V 1 base and J 0 bases; bases outside gene matches: 1. Germline V lookup: CDR1 LGHNA, CDR2 YNFKEQ. This CDR3 contains 16 residues. The CDR3 coding sequence is TGTGCCAGCAGCCAAGTAGCGGGAACGAACACCGGGGAGCTGTTTTTT. It is translated as CASSQVAGTNTGELFF.

The CDR3 DNA reads as TGTGCCAGCAGCTACTGGGACAGGGGCTTCAATCAGCCCCAGCATTTT. As protein: CASSYWDRGFNQPQHF. The chain employs TRBV7-2 and TRBJ1-5; 10 nucleotides match TRBD1. Looked up from germline, CDR1 is SGHTA and CDR2 is FQGNSA. V was clipped by 4 bases and J by 3 bases; unmatched bases: 6. This CDR3 comprises 16 residues.

The rearrangement links TRBV18 to TRBJ1-2; D is unresolved. Germline CDR1 KGHSH, CDR2 LQKENI. The V gene lost 4 bases and the J gene lost 7 bases, with 25 bases spanning the gap. The CDR3 totals 17 residues. Here the CDR3 reads CASSQAIPGETLGGYTF. CDR3 sequence (DNA): TGTGCCAGCTCACAGGCCATCCCCGGGGAGACCCTCGGTGGCTACACCTTC. The whole variable domain, filled in from reference TRBV18 and TRBJ1-2, reads NAGVMQNPRHLVRRRGQEARLRCSPMKGHSHVYWYRQLPEEGLKFMVYLQKENIIDESGMPKERFSAEFPKEGPSILRIQQVVRGDSAAYFCASSQAIPGETLGGYTFGSGTRLTVV.